The 22 T cell receptor beta chains below all came from one sample that was sequenced in a study of coeliac disease. The protocol was immunoSEQ multiplex PCR, while the TCRdb copy is restricted to in-frame clones and leaves out a portion. Here the sample spans fewer than 6,000 clones, approximately 75% being singletons. Sequencing input: lamina propria lymphocytes from the gut. The origin of the receptors is a woman under 30 with active celiac disease.

The chain links TRBV7-9 to TRBJ1-2, with D maybe TRBD1 (5 bases). Trimming removed 0 bases at V and 0 bases at J, with 8 bases between. Germline values: CDR1 SEHNR, CDR2 FQNEAQ (reference sequence). This CDR3 spans 15 amino acids. The CDR3 loop is CASSLAGATNYGYTF. CDR3 in DNA: TGTGCCAGCAGCTTAGCAGGGGCCACTAACTATGGCTACACCTTC. Combining the CDR3 with reference TRBV7-9 and TRBJ1-2 gives the whole variable domain DTGVSQNPRHKITKRGQNVTFRCDPISEHNRLYWYRQTLGQGPEFLTYFQNEAQLEKSRLLSDRFSAERPKGSFSTLEIQRTEQGDSAMYLCASSLAGATNYGYTFGSGTRLTVV.

V usage is TRBV5-6 and J usage is TRBJ1-6, with TRBD1 identical over 8 bases. J gave up 14 bases and V 0 bases, and 10 bases lay outside the gene matches. Germline V gene sequence: CDR1 SGHDT, CDR2 YYEEEE. The CDR3 covers 15 residues. CDR3 in amino acids: CASSLAHRDRQALHF. The CDR3 coding sequence is TGTGCCAGCAGCTTGGCTCACCGGGACAGGCAAGCCCTCCACTTT.

The V and J genes are TRBV28 and TRBJ2-5; 8 bases agree with TRBD1. Looked up from germline, CDR1 is MDHEN and CDR2 is SYDVKM. The CDR3 runs 14 residues. With 6 bases clipped from V and 1 base from J, the junction kept 4 bases outside the gene matches. In nucleotides, the CDR3 is TGTGCCAGCAGCCGGACAGGGCGCCAAGAGACCCAGTACTTC. It yields the protein CASSRTGRQETQYF.

The V call is TRBV6-1, the J call TRBJ1-4; 9 positions agree with TRBD1. CDR1 MNHNS and CDR2 SASEGT come from the germline V gene. The V segment lost 2 bases and the J segment 2 bases; nucleotides outside the gene matches: 3. The CDR3 is 16 residues long. The CDR3 loop is CASSENRGRTNEKLFF. CDR3 nucleotides: TGTGCCAGCAGTGAAAACAGGGGGCGGACTAATGAAAAACTGTTTTTT.

The chain joins TRBV7-2 to TRBJ2-7; tentatively, D is TRBD2 (5 bases). Germline V gene lookup returns CDR1 SGHTA and CDR2 FQGNSA. The V end was cut by 4 bases, the J end by 5 bases, with 12 bases between. The CDR3 extends over 13 amino acids. The CDR3, as DNA: TGTGCCAGCAGCTCCCGGGTCGGGAACGAGCAGTACTTC. It translates to CASSSRVGNEQYF.

The J gene is TRBJ2-7, the V gene TRBV6-1; 9 bases map to TRBD1. The CDR3 length is 15 residues. Germline lookup yields CDR1 MNHNS and CDR2 SASEGT. The J segment lost 5 bases and the V segment lost 2 bases, leaving 7 bases of the junction unmatched. The CDR3 region has the DNA TGTGCCAGCAGTGAATTTCCGGGACAGGGCAACGAGCAGTACTTC. This encodes CASSEFPGQGNEQYF.

The rearrangement joins TRBV6-6 to TRBJ2-3; D gene ambiguous. CDR1 is MNHNY, CDR2 SVGAGI, per germline (reference sequence). CDR3 size: 12 residues. V lost 8 bases and J 0 bases, leaving 6 bases between the germline ends. In nucleotides, the CDR3 is TGTGCCAGCTTAACTAGCACAGATACGCAGTATTTT. Translating it yields CASLTSTDTQYF.

The chain carries TRBV7-2 and TRBJ2-5, with D hard to call. The CDR3 consists of 12 residues. V was pared by 5 bases and J by 5 bases, with 9 bases between. Per the germline V gene, CDR1 is SGHTA and CDR2 is FQGNSA. For the CDR3, the DNA is TGTGCCAGCAGCCCGCTCCGGGAGACCCAGTACTTC. It yields the protein CASSPLRETQYF.

This clone was observed a single time. The rearrangement uses TRBV2 and TRBJ2-3; a weak D match, TRBD2 (5 bases). Trimming removed 9 bases at V and 3 bases at J, with 16 bases between. CDR3 size: 14 residues. CDR1 is SNHLY and CDR2 is FYNNEI in the germline V gene. The CDR3 sequence is CARNPAPGTDTQYF. The CDR3 nucleotides are TGTGCCAGGAACCCTGCCCCGGGGACAGATACGCAGTATTTT.

This chain links TRBV7-2 with TRBJ1-5; D may be TRBD1 (6 bases). V shed 5 bases and J shed 1 base, with 9 bases lying between them. CDR1 is SGHTA and CDR2 is FQGNSA in the germline V gene. This CDR3 region has 14 residues. In DNA form, the CDR3 reads TGTGCCAGCAGCCGGACAGACAGCAATCAGCCCCAGCATTTT. Its translation: CASSRTDSNQPQHF.

V is TRBV6-5 and J is TRBJ1-2, with D possibly being TRBD1 (5 bases). The V gene lost 5 bases and the J gene lost 7 bases, with 20 bases spanning the gap. CDR1 is MNHEY, CDR2 SVGAGI, per germline. The CDR3 contains 15 residues. In DNA form, the CDR3 reads TGTGCCAGCAGTCTAGGGGCCCCCGTGGATGGTGGCTACACCTTC. It encodes CASSLGAPVDGGYTF.

This chain connects TRBV11-3 to TRBJ2-1; the D gene is possibly TRBD2 (7 bases). Trimming cost V 1 base and J 5 bases, with 18 bases left between them. There are 17 residues in the CDR3. Germline V lookup: CDR1 SGHNT, CDR2 YENEEA. The CDR3 loop reads CASSLGGPRGRNNEQFF. DNA for the CDR3: TGTGCCAGCAGCTTAGGGGGGCCGCGGGGGAGAAACAATGAGCAGTTCTTC.

V gene TRBV6-4 combines with J gene TRBJ2-1, with 7 bases matching TRBD2. The CDR3 consists of 13 residues. J was trimmed by 10 bases and V by 5 bases; bases with no gene match: 8. CDR1 is MRHNA, CDR2 SNTAGT, per germline. CDR3 DNA sequence: TGTGCCAGCAGTCCTCTAGCGGAAGAAGAGCAGTTCTTC. Its protein product is CASSPLAEEEQFF.

CDR3 amino acids: CASSSLSYEQYF. The CDR3 nucleotides are TGTGCCAGCAGTTCACTTTCCTACGAGCAGTACTTC. The chain links TRBV6-1 to TRBJ2-7; D remains unclear. Germline V gene sequence: CDR1 MNHNS, CDR2 SASEGT. The CDR3 is made up of 12 amino acids. Trimming removed 5 bases from V and 1 base from J, with 6 bases in between.

DNA for the CDR3: TGTGTCAGAAGAGGAATCGCAGGGGGCTCCTACAATGAGCAGTTCTTC. Its protein product is CVRRGIAGGSYNEQFF. The rearrangement uses TRBV7-5 and TRBJ2-1; the table's D gene call, TRBD1, was not cross checked with the DNA. TRBV7-5 is a listed pseudogene. The CDR3 runs 16 residues.

CDR3 protein: CASSQQKGGAPDTQYF. The CDR3 DNA sequence: TGCGCCAGCAGCCAACAGAAAGGGGGGGCTCCAGATACGCAGTATTTT. This chain connects TRBV4-3 to TRBJ2-3; the D gene is possibly TRBD2 (7 bases). Germline V gene lookup returns CDR1 LGHNA and CDR2 YSLEER. The CDR3 totals 16 residues. Trimming removed 2 bases at V and 4 bases at J, with 16 bases between.

Details on this clone: Germline and junction disagree at one end, which may indicate a read error. The V gene is TRBV7-3, the J gene TRBJ1-2; weak D call: TRBD1 (6 bases). CDR3 length equals 14 residues. CDR1 and CDR2 (germline): SGHTA, FQGTGA. CDR3: CASSLTGGAGGYTF. CDR3 sequence (DNA): TGTGCCAGCAGCCTAACCGGGGGGGCAGGCGGCTACACCTTC.

The gene calls are TRBV5-4 and TRBJ2-6, with TRBD1 matching 9 bases. Unmatched junction bases numbered 8, after V lost 4 bases and J lost 3 bases. The germline V gene has CDR1 SGHNT and CDR2 YYREEE (reference sequence). The CDR3 length is 17 residues. The CDR3 nucleotides are TGTGCCAGCAGCCCGGGGACAGGGAGGGGTGGGGCCAACGTCCTGACTTTC. Amino acids: CASSPGTGRGGANVLTF.

J is TRBJ2-4 and V is TRBV11-2; perhaps TRBD1 as D (6 bases). The CDR3 covers 14 residues. The ends were cut back, 5 bases at V and 3 bases at J, with 11 bases in the middle. CDR1 SGHAT and CDR2 FQNNGV come from the germline V gene. The CDR3 loop is CASSLQDSKNIQYF. The CDR3 region has the DNA TGTGCCAGCAGCCTTCAGGACAGCAAAAACATTCAGTACTTC.

The gene calls are TRBV29-1 and TRBJ2-7; TRBD2 aligns across 7 bases. This CDR3 spans 13 amino acids. CDR1 is SQVTM and CDR2 is ANQGSEA in the germline V gene. Losses at the gene ends were 4 bases for V and 5 bases for J; bases not matched to a gene: 8. This CDR3 is CSVVRGWGDEQYF. DNA for the CDR3: TGCAGCGTTGTGCGGGGGTGGGGGGACGAGCAGTACTTC.

This clone was picked up one time. The J gene is TRBJ1-5, the V gene TRBV19; D call uncertain. This CDR3 contains 16 residues. Per the germline V gene, CDR1 is LNHDA and CDR2 is SQIVND (reference sequence). Trimming stripped 3 bases from V and 10 bases from J, with 22 bases between. The CDR3 loop reads CASSILGRGVVEPQHF. The CDR3 nucleotides are TGTGCCAGTAGTATCTTGGGTCGCGGGGTCGTCGAACCCCAGCATTTT.

This clone was seen a few times. The rearrangement uses TRBV30 and TRBJ1-4; D remains unclear. The CDR3 consists of 14 residues. V gave up 2 bases and J gave up 8 bases, with 15 bases separating them. The germline gives CDR1 GTSNPN, CDR2 SVGIG (reference sequence). CDR3 protein: CAWSMGREGEKLFF. The CDR3, as DNA: TGTGCCTGGAGTATGGGGAGAGAGGGCGAAAAACTGTTTTTT.